Listed here are 21 T cell receptor beta chains from one sample, sequenced in a study of T-cell reconstitution after alpha-beta-depleted transplantation in children. Preparation of the TCRbeta library involved a method that used unique molecular identifiers. One entry per CDR3 protein results from TCRdb running MiXCR on the PCR reads. The sample carries over 80,000 distinct CDR3 sequences, roughly a quarter recorded once. The sequencing here drew on PBMCs, taken before TCRalphabeta/CD19-depleted stem cell transplant. The receptors come from a boy aged 2-15 years with acute lymphoblastic leukemia, due to receive a stem cell transplant.

This clonotype has only a few counts. V and J are TRBV3-1 and TRBJ2-5; D remains ambiguous. CDR3 length equals 15 residues. Germline V gene lookup returns CDR1 LGHDT and CDR2 YNNKEL (reference sequence). Trimming took off 1 base at V and 5 bases at J, with 14 bases between the two ends. CDR3 sequence reads: CASSQVHDRSETQYF. CDR3 DNA sequence: TGTGCCAGCAGCCAAGTCCACGATCGAAGTGAGACCCAGTACTTC.

The chain has TRBV12-3 or TRBV12-4 and TRBJ2-1, with D possibly called TRBD1 or TRBD2 (6 bases each). The CDR3 contains 13 residues. Trimming removed 7 bases from V and 13 bases from J, with 20 bases in between. The CDR3 nucleotides read TGTGCCAGCACGGGGGCTCGTAGCGGTGGACAGTTCTTC. Its protein is CASTGARSGGQFF.

This clonotype was observed many times. The rearrangement joins TRBV20-1 to TRBJ2-7; TRBD2 might be the D (6 bases). The CDR3 spans 15 residues. Trimming took 3 bases from V and 0 from J, leaving 15 bases between them. Germline assignment: CDR1 DFQATT and CDR2 SNEGSKA (reference sequence). CDR3 DNA sequence: TGCAGTGCTAGGAGACTAGTATACCCCTCCTACGAGCAGTACTTC. Translated: CSARRLVYPSYEQYF.

A single count supports this clonotype. Germline and junction disagree at one end, which may indicate a read error. The rearrangement joins TRBV11-2 to TRBJ2-3; 7 bases agree with TRBD2. CDR3 length: 20 residues. Germline CDR1 is SGHAT and CDR2 is FQNNGV. The DNA for the CDR3 is TGTGCCAGCAGCTTAGACCTAGCGGAGGGGCGAATCATTACCACAAATACGCAGTATTTT. As protein: CASSLDLAEGRIITTNTQYF.

Only a few counts were recorded for this clonotype. This chain uses TRBV6-2 or TRBV6-3 with TRBJ2-1; TRBD2 agrees at 10 bases. Germline V gene sequence: CDR1 MNHEY, CDR2 SVGEGT. The CDR3 length is 13 residues. V shed 9 bases and J 6 bases; nucleotides not matched to a gene: 5. CDR3 amino acids: CASSGLASNEQFF. The DNA for the CDR3 is TGTGCCAGTTCGGGACTAGCGTCCAATGAGCAGTTCTTC.

CDR3 sequence reads: CASSLGRIYEQYF. The CDR3 DNA is TGTGCCAGCAGCTTAGGGAGGATCTACGAGCAGTACTTC. The rearrangement joins TRBV7-2 to TRBJ2-7; D is possibly TRBD2 (5 bases). Germline values: CDR1 SGHTA, CDR2 FQGNSA. Trimming left V 1 base short and J 3 bases short, with 7 bases between. The length of the CDR3 is 13 residues.

The chain employs TRBV20-1 and TRBJ2-1; 9 bases line up with TRBD2. Germline V gives CDR1 DFQATT, CDR2 SNEGSKA (reference sequence). With V trimmed by 3 bases and J by 4 bases, 16 bases remained unmatched. CDR3 length: 18 residues. In DNA form, the CDR3 reads TGCAGTGCTAGGGGAGGTGGGCTAGCGGGAAGCCCTTACAATGAGCAGTTCTTC. Translation gives CSARGGGLAGSPYNEQFF.

This clonotype was detected only a few times. The rearrangement links TRBV29-1 to TRBJ2-1, with D perhaps matching TRBD1 (6 bases). The length of the CDR3 is 15 residues. Trimming pared 6 bases from V and 0 bases from J, leaving 15 bases between. Germline V gene sequence: CDR1 SQVTM, CDR2 ANQGSEA. CDR3 coding DNA: TGCAGCGTACCACAGGGCCCAAACTCCTACAATGAGCAGTTCTTC. Amino acids: CSVPQGPNSYNEQFF.

This clonotype occurred a few times. The chain joins TRBV7-2 to TRBJ1-5; TRBD1 might be the D (5 bases). Germline V lookup: CDR1 SGHTA, CDR2 FQGNSA. Between the trimmed V and J ends, which lost 2 bases and 5 bases, there was a span of 10 bases. This CDR3 has 14 amino acids. The CDR3 DNA sequence: TGTGCCAGCAGCTTATCAGGGTTCCATCAGCCCCAGCATTTT. Translated: CASSLSGFHQPQHF.

This chain uses TRBV7-9 with TRBJ2-1; perhaps TRBD2 as D (6 bases). The V gene lost 3 bases and the J gene lost 15 bases, with 24 bases spanning the gap. Looked up from germline, CDR1 is SEHNR and CDR2 is FQNEAQ (reference sequence). This CDR3 has 15 residues. The CDR3 is CASSFTGPSVDGAFF. Written as DNA, the CDR3 is TGTGCCAGCAGCTTCACCGGGCCTAGCGTAGATGGTGCGTTCTTC.

Worth noting for this clonotype: Sequence at one end of the junction differs from germline and may be a read error. The chain uses TRBV28 and TRBJ2-3; D possibly corresponds to TRBD2 (5 bases). The CDR3 spans 16 residues. Germline CDR1 MDHEN, CDR2 SYDVKM. CDR3 nucleotides: TGTGCCAGCAGTTCCATAAGCGGAGGATACACAGATACGCAGAATTTT. Its translation: CASSSISGGYTDTQNF. The complete variable domain, with remaining parts taken from reference TRBV28 and TRBJ2-3, reads DVKVTQSSRYLVKRTGEKVFLECVQDMDHENMFWYRQDPGLGLRLIYFSYDVKMKEKGDIPEGYSVSREKKERFSLILESASTNQTSMYLCASSSISGGYTDTQNFGPGTRLTVL.

The chain joins TRBV3-1 to TRBJ2-1; 15 bases fit TRBD2. Per germline, CDR1 LGHDT and CDR2 YNNKEL (reference sequence). This CDR3 has 18 amino acids. The J segment lost 3 bases and the V segment lost 0 bases, leaving 3 bases of the junction unmatched. The CDR3 coding sequence is TGTGCCAGCAGCCAAGACCGGACTAGCGGGAGGGACTACAATGAGCAGTTCTTC. This codes for CASSQDRTSGRDYNEQFF.

The rearrangement uses TRBV3-1 and TRBJ2-7; 8 bases agree with TRBD1. V gave up 0 bases and J gave up 4 bases; unmatched junction bases: 5. CDR3 length equals 15 residues. Germline CDR1 LGHDT, CDR2 YNNKEL (reference sequence). In DNA form, the CDR3 reads TGTGCCAGCAGCCAAGATACAGGGGGTTTTTACGAGCAGTACTTC. Residues: CASSQDTGGFYEQYF.

The rearrangement joins TRBV6-1 to TRBJ2-3, with TRBD1 matching 11 bases. This CDR3 comprises 15 residues. Trimming took 8 bases from V and 7 from J; bases not matched to a gene: 11. Germline loops: CDR1 MNHNS, CDR2 SASEGT. The DNA of the CDR3 is TGTGCCAGCGGTCGGGGGACAGGGGGGGAAAATACGCAGTATTTT. Translated, it gives CASGRGTGGENTQYF.

This clonotype appeared once. Mismatch with germline at one junction end may stem from a read error. The gene calls are TRBV7-9 and TRBJ2-7; D perhaps matches TRBD2 (6 bases). CDR3 length: 14 amino acids. Germline V gives CDR1 SEHNR, CDR2 FQNEAQ (reference sequence). CDR3 bases: TGTGCCTGCAGCCCAAGCGGGCAGGGAGCCGAGCAGTATTTC. Translating it yields CACSPSGQGAEQYF. The variable domain in full, with the rest retrieved from reference TRBV7-9 and TRBJ2-7, is DTGVSQNPRHKITKRGQNVTFRCDPISEHNRLYWYRQTLGQGPEFLTYFQNEAQLEKSRLLSDRFSAERPKGSFSTLEIQRTEQGDSAMYLCACSPSGQGAEQYFGPGTRLTVT.

The V call is TRBV20-1, the J call TRBJ2-7; D is undetermined. This CDR3 contains 13 residues. V dropped 7 bases and J dropped 2 bases, with 15 bases sitting between them. Germline CDR1 and CDR2: DFQATT and SNEGSKA (reference sequence). The CDR3 coding sequence is TGCAGTGTATTGGGGTCACACCCCTACGAGCAGTACTTC. Translating gives CSVLGSHPYEQYF.

This clonotype has just a few counts. The chain recombines TRBV15 with TRBJ1-6; possibly TRBD1 for D (5 bases). The CDR3 covers 15 residues. Trimming cost V 0 bases and J 7 bases, with 10 bases left between them. CDR1 LNHNV and CDR2 YYDKDF come from the germline V gene (reference sequence). DNA for the CDR3: TGTGCCACCAGCAGAGACCCGGGGGGAAATTCACCCCTCCACTTT. Translated, it gives CATSRDPGGNSPLHF.

This clonotype was observed a handful of times. The chain carries TRBV4-1 and TRBJ2-1, with D possibly matching TRBD2 (6 bases). Germline CDR1 is MGHRA and CDR2 is YSYEKL. V was pared by 4 bases and J by 5 bases, with 18 bases between. The CDR3 covers 16 residues. CDR3 sequence (DNA): TGCGCCAGCAGCCCTCTGGGCGGAGGGATCCACAATGAGCAGTTCTTC. This codes for CASSPLGGGIHNEQFF.

This chain connects TRBV12-3 or TRBV12-4 to TRBJ2-7; 7 nucleotides align to TRBD1. Trimming took 4 bases from V and 4 from J; bases not matched to a gene: 4. The CDR3 contains 13 residues. The CDR3 loop reads CASSSGQLYEQYF. As DNA, the CDR3 is TGTGCCAGCAGTTCGGGACAGCTGTACGAGCAGTACTTC.

The rearrangement uses TRBV12-3 or TRBV12-4 and TRBJ2-3; D is ambiguous. The germline V and J ends were trimmed by 6 bases and 0 bases, with 4 bases remaining between them. This CDR3 contains 12 residues. The CDR3 sequence is CASRSSTDTQYF. CDR3 DNA sequence: TGTGCCAGCAGGTCTAGCACAGATACGCAGTATTTT.

J is TRBJ2-1 and V is TRBV6-5; 13 bases align to TRBD2. The CDR3 is made up of 15 amino acids. Per germline, CDR1 MNHEY and CDR2 SVGAGI. Unmatched junction bases numbered 4, after V lost 4 bases and J lost 7 bases. CDR3 sequence: CASSSGTSGMNEQFF. The CDR3 DNA follows: TGTGCCAGCAGTTCCGGGACTAGCGGGATGAATGAGCAGTTCTTC.